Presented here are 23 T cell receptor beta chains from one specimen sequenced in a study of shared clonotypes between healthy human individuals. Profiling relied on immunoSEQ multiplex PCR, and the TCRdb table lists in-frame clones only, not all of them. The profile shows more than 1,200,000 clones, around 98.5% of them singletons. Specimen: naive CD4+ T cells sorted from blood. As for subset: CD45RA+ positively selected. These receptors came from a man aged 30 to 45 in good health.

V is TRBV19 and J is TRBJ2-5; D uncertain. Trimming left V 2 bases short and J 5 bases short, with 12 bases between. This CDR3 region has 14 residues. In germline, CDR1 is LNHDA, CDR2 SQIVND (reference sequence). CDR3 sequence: CASSIPHFGETQYF. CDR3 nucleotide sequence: TGTGCCAGTAGTATACCTCACTTCGGGGAGACCCAGTACTTC.

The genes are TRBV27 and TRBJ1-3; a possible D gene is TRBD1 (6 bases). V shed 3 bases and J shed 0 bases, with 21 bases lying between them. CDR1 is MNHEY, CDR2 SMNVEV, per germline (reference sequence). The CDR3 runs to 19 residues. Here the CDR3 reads CASSFGTTMALFSGNTIYF. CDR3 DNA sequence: TGTGCCAGCAGTTTTGGGACAACGATGGCCCTCTTCTCTGGAAACACCATATATTTT.

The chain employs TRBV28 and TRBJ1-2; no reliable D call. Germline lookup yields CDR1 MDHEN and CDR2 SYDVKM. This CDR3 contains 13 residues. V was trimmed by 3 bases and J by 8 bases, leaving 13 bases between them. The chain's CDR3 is CASSFGLVGGYTF. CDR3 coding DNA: TGTGCCAGCAGTTTCGGGTTAGTGGGCGGCTACACCTTC.

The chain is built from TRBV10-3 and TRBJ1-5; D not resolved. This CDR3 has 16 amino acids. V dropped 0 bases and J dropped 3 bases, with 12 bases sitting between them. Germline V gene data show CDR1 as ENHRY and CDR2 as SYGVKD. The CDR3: CAISESYPPTNQPQHF. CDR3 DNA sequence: TGTGCCATCAGTGAGTCATATCCCCCCACCAATCAGCCCCAGCATTTT.

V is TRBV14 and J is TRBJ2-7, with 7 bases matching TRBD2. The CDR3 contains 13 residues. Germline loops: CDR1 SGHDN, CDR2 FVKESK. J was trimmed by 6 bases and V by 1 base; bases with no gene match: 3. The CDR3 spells CASSQGLALEQYF. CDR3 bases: TGTGCCAGCAGCCAAGGACTAGCCCTCGAGCAGTACTTC.

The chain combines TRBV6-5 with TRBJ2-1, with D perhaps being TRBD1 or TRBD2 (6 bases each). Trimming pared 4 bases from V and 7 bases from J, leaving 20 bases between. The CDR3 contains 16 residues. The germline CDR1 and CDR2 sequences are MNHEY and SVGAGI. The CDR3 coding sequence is TGTGCCAGCAGTTCACCCTCCAGCAGGGGAGGTAATGAGCAGTTCTTC. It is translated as CASSSPSSRGGNEQFF.

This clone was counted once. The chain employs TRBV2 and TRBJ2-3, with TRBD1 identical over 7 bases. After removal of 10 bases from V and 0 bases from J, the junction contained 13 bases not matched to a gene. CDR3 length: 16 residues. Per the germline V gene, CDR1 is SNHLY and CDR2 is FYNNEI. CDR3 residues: CATKGGGRSSTDTQYF. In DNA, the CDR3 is TGTGCCACCAAAGGGGGCGGACGCTCTAGCACAGATACGCAGTATTTT. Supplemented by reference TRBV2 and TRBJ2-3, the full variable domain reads EPEVTQTPSHQVTQMGQEVILRCVPISNHLYFYWYRQILGQKVEFLVSFYNNEISEKSEIFDDQFSVERPDGSNFTLKIRSTKLEDSAMYFCATKGGGRSSTDTQYFGPGTRLTVL.

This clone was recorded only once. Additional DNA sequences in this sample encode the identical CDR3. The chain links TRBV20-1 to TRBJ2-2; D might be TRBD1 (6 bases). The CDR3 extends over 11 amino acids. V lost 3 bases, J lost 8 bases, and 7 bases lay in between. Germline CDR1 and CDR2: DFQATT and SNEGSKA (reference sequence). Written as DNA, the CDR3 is TGCAGTGCTAGGGGGGCTGGGGAGCTGTTTTTT. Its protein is CSARGAGELFF.

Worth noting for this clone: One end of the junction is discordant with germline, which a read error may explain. For the CDR3, the DNA is TGTGCCAGCAGTCACAGGGGGGGCAACGTCCTGACTTTC. This encodes CASSHRGGNVLTF. This chain joins TRBV6-5 and TRBJ2-6; a possible D gene is TRBD1 (8 bases). The V gene's germline CDR1 is MNHEY and CDR2 SVGAGI. The CDR3 loop spans 13 amino acids.

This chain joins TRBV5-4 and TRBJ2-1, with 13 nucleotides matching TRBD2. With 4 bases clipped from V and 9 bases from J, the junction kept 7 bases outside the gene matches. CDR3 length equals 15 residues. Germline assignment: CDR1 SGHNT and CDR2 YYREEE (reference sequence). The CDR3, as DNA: TGTGCCAGCAGCCGAGGTACTAGCGGGAGGGGTGAGCAGTTCTTC. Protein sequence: CASSRGTSGRGEQFF.

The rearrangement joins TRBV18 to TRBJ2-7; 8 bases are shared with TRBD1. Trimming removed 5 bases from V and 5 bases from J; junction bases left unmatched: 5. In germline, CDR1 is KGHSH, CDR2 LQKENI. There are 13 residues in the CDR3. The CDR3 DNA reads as TGTGCCAGCTCATCGGACAGGGCGGACGAGCAGTACTTC. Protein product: CASSSDRADEQYF.

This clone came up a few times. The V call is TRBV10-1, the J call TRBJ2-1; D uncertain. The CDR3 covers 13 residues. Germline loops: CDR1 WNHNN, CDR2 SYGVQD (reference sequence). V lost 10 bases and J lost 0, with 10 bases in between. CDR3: CATSMSSYNEQFF. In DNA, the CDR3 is TGCGCCACCTCGATGAGCTCCTACAATGAGCAGTTCTTC.

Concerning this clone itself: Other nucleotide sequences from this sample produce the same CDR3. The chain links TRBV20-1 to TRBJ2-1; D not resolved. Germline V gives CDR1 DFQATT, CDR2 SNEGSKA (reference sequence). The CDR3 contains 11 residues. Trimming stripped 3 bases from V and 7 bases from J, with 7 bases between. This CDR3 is CSASNGNEQFF. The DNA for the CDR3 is TGCAGTGCTAGCAACGGGAATGAGCAGTTCTTC.

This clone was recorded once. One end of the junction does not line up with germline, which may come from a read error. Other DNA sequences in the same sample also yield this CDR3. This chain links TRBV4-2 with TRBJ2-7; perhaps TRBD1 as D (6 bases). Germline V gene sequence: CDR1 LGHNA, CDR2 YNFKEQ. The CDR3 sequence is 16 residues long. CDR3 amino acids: CASSRTPQGSSYEQYF. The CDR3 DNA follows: TGTGCCAGCAGCCGGACCCCACAGGGATCCTCCTACGAGCAGTATTTC.

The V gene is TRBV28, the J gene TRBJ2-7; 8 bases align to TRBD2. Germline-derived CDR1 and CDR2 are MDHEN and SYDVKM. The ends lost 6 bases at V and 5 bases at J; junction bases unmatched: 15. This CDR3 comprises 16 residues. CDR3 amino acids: CASRTVGRASRHEQYF. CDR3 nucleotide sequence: TGTGCCAGCAGGACGGTCGGGAGGGCCTCTAGACACGAGCAGTACTTC. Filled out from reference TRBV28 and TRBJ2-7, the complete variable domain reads DVKVTQSSRYLVKRTGEKVFLECVQDMDHENMFWYRQDPGLGLRLIYFSYDVKMKEKGDIPEGYSVSREKKERFSLILESASTNQTSMYLCASRTVGRASRHEQYFGPGTRLTVT.

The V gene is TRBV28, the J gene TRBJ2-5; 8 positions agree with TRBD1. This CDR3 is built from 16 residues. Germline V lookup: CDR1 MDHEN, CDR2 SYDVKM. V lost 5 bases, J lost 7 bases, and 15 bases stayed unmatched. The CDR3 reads CASSPSGTGWPGTQYF. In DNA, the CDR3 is TGTGCCAGCAGTCCTTCGGGGACAGGTTGGCCAGGGACCCAGTACTTC.

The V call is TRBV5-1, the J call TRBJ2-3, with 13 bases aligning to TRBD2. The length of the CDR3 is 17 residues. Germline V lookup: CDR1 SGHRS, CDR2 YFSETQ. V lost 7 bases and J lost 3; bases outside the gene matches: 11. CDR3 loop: CASGTGLAGVLTDTQYF. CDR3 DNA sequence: TGCGCCAGCGGTACTGGACTAGCGGGAGTTCTAACAGATACGCAGTATTTT.

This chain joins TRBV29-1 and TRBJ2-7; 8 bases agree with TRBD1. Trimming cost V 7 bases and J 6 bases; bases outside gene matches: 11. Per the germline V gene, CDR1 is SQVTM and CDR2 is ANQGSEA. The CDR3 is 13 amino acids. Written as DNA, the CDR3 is TGCAGCGCAGCACAGGGGGAACGCGGCGAGCAGTACTTC. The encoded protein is CSAAQGERGEQYF.

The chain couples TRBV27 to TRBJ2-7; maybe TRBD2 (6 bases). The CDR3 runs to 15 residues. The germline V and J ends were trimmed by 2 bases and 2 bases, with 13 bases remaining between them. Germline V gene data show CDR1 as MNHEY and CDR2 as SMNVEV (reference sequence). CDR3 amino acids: CASSLQGGVTYEQYF. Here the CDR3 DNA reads TGTGCCAGCAGTTTACAGGGCGGGGTAACCTACGAGCAGTACTTC.

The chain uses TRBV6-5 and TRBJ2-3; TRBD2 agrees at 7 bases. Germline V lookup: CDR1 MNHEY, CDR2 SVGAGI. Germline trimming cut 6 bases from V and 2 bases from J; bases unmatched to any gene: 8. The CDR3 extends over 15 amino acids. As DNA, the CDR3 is TGTGCCAGCAGCCCTAGCGGAGCGTCCACAGATACGCAGTATTTT. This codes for CASSPSGASTDTQYF.

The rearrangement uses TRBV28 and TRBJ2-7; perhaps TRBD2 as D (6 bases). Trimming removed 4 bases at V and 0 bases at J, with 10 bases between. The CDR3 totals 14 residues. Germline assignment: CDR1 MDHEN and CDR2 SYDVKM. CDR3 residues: CASSSVAVSYEQYF. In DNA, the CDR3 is TGTGCCAGCAGTTCGGTAGCGGTCTCCTACGAGCAGTACTTC.

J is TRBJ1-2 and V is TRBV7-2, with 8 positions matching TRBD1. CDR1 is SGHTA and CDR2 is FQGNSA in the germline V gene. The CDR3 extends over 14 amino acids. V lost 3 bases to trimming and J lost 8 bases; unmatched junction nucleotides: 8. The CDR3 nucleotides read TGTGCCAGCAGCTTGAAGCAGGGGGCATACGGCTACACCTTC. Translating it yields CASSLKQGAYGYTF.

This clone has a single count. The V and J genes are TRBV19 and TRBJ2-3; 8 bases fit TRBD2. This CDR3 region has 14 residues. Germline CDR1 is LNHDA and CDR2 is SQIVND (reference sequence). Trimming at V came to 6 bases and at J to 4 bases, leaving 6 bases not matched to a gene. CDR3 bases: TGTGCCAGTAGGCGGCGGGAGGCATCAGATACGCAGTATTTT. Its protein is CASRRREASDTQYF.